This T cell receptor beta chain was captured in a study of post-analysis software for immune sequencing data. About the study: Relapsing-remitting, secondary progressive and progressive-relapsing multiple sclerosis courses were included.

The CDR3 is made up of 18 amino acids. V was pared by 1 base and J by 11 bases, with 29 bases between. Germline V gene sequence: CDR1 LGHNA, CDR2 YSLEER. Researchers reported that TCR beta cDNA libraries carried unique molecular identifiers. TCRdb itself ran the PCR reads through MiXCR, one entry per CDR3 protein. The sample lists roughly 430,000 distinct CDR3 sequences, roughly 38% occurring once. As concerns this clonotype: No antigen is known for it.

Study conclusions and caveats: TRBV5-6, TRBV5-1 and TRBV20-1 were among five TRBV segments more frequent in patients than controls. Samples prepared in the same batch strongly co-clustered by F measure.

This chain links TRBV4-3 with TRBJ2-5; D is perhaps TRBD2 (6 bases). This TCR was recovered from a girl aged 2 to 10 with multiple sclerosis. Sample: blood. CDR3 loop: CASSQVIFWGVSYNEQYF. The CDR3 coding sequence is TGCGCCAGCAGCCAAGTTATTTTTTGGGGGGTCAGTTACAATGAGCAGTACTTC.